Sequencing of this T cell receptor beta chain was carried out in a study of chemoradiotherapy in HPV16-positive cancers. Study-level results: The functional HPV-specific definition rests on just a couple of HPV16-positive patients.

Repertoires were sampled repeatedly during chemoradiotherapy. The protocol was immunoSEQ multiplex PCR, while the TCRdb copy is restricted to in-frame clones and leaves out a portion. The data show under 30,000 clones, approximately 94% seen once. About this clone itself: Its matching antigen is unknown.

Germline-derived CDR1 and CDR2 are SGHNT and YYREEE (reference sequence). Trimming removed 1 base at V and 2 bases at J, with 7 bases between. The CDR3 spans 15 residues. This clonotype was obtained from a human donor with HPV-associated anogenital cancer. The rearrangement uses TRBV5-4 and TRBJ2-6; D is undetermined. Sample collection occurred from a patient who underwent chemoradiotherapy. For the CDR3, the DNA is TGTGCCAGCAGCTTGCCAGGAACTGGGGCCAACGTCCTGACTTTC. As protein: CASSLPGTGANVLTF.